This entry concerns a single T cell receptor (beta chain). No antigen is known for it. The data derive from a study of shared clonotypes between healthy human individuals. Study-wide context: Donor composition was two women and a few men, aged 18 to 49. Study results and limitations: Naive CD4 clonotypes were shared across a handful of donors at 4% to 5%. The study generally estimated greater richness for naive than memory subsets. Sequencing of the sorted subsets was shown by rarefaction to be incomplete despite large depth.

Method: immunoSEQ multiplex PCR; TCRdb's copy keeps in-frame clones and lacks some. The sample consists of about 690,000 clones, 80% to 95% of them appearing once. V lost 1 base and J lost 10, with 10 bases in between. The CDR3 is made up of 12 amino acids. From germline, CDR1 is SEHNR and CDR2 FQNEAQ (reference sequence). The sample taken for sequencing was memory CD8+ T cells from PBMCs. Subset reported: CD45RO+ cells pooled with CCR7-negative TemRA cells. This TCR was sampled from a man in his late teens or twenties in good health. Some clones in this sample may be carry-over from other donors' samples. This chain links TRBV7-9 with TRBJ1-1; maybe TRBD1 (6 bases). The CDR3 loop is CASSLVTGAAFF. In DNA form, the CDR3 reads TGTGCCAGCAGCTTAGTTACGGGGGCAGCTTTCTTT.